One sample yielded the 26 T cell receptor delta chains listed below, sequenced in a study of DNA immune sequencing with unique molecular identifiers. A 32-plex genomic DNA assay used primers for all 8 TRDV and 4 TRDJ genes. The library had 12-nucleotide UMIs introduced over approximately 3 barcoding cycles, then a second adapter PCR. TCRdb reanalysed the multiplex PCR reads with CATT. The sample contains a few thousand delta-chain clones, around 15% of which appear only once. Sequences were obtained from gamma-delta T cells enriched from blood buffy coat, or unenriched PBMCs (not recorded which). These receptors all stem from a human donor in good health.

Worth noting for this clone: A far larger clone differs by one base, so this is likely a read error. The sample carries other DNA sequences with the same CDR3. The chain recombines TRDV2 with TRDJ2, with a tentative D call TRDD3 (6 bases). The CDR3 covers 17 residues. The germline V gene encodes CDR1 GEAIGNYY and CDR2 EKD. The CDR3 reads CACDTGLGGPEAAQLFF. CDR3 coding DNA: TGTGCCTGTGACACCGGGCTAGGGGGACCCGAGGCAGCTCAACTCTTCTTT.

This clone was counted only a few times. The protein TCRdb gives is from a much larger clone and does not agree with this DNA's translation at residue 5, likely a read error; the protein shown here comes from the DNA. The gene calls are TRDV2 and TRDJ3; D gene uncertain. Trimming left V 2 bases short and J 0 bases short, with 10 bases between. The germline V gene has CDR1 GEAIGNYY and CDR2 EKD. The CDR3 covers 17 residues. The CDR3 loop is CACDISPPSWDTRQMFF. For the CDR3, the DNA is TGTGCCTGTGACATATCGCCCCCCTCCTGGGACACCCGACAGATGTTTTTC.

The gene calls are TRDV1 and TRDJ1, with TRDD3 matching over 7 bases. TCRdb lists no J gene, so it was determined here by aligning the DNA to germline. J was trimmed by 3 bases and V by 0 bases; bases with no gene match: 13. Germline CDR1 TSWWSYY, CDR2 QGS. This CDR3 region has 18 residues. The CDR3 reads CALGELDYSRDTPDKLIF. CDR3 bases: TGTGCTCTTGGGGAACTAGACTACTCTAGGGATACCCCCGATAAACTCATCTTT.

Details on this clone: One junction end disagrees with the germline gene, perhaps due to a read error. V gene TRDV1 combines with J gene TRDJ1; 8 bases match TRDD3. Here the J gene was assigned by germline matching of the DNA, as TCRdb has none. Germline V gives CDR1 TSWWSYY, CDR2 QGS. The CDR3 contains 23 residues. The CDR3 DNA is TGTGCTCTTGGGGTCATCCCCCCCTACGACCTATTCCTATACTGGGGGGACACCGGTAAACTCATCTTT. Its translation: CALGVIPPYDLFLYWGDTGKLIF.

On this clone: This probably arose from a read error, given a far larger clone one base away. This specimen includes other DNA sequences encoding the same CDR3. The chain links TRDV2 to TRDJ1, with 8 bases lining up with TRDD3. The germline gives CDR1 GEAIGNYY, CDR2 EKD. The CDR3 spans 17 residues. The DNA for the CDR3 is TGTGCCTGTGACACCTTAACTGGGGGGCATGACACCGATAAACTTATCTTT. This codes for CACDTLTGGHDTDKLIF.

This clone showed up many times. J is TRDJ1 and V is TRDV1; 12 bases are shared with TRDD3. TCRdb is silent on the J gene; assignment here came from matching the DNA to germline. V dropped 2 bases and J dropped 0; count of bases not matched to a gene: 34. This CDR3 has 27 amino acids. Germline assignment: CDR1 TSWWSYY and CDR2 QGS. In DNA, the CDR3 is TGTGCTCTTGGGGAATCTCCAGCCTTCCTACTGGGGGATACATCTCACACCCGCTCTGTTTACACCGATAAACTCATCTTT. It yields the protein CALGESPAFLLGDTSHTRSVYTDKLIF.

This chain joins TRDV2 and TRDJ1, with TRDD3 matching 12 bases. This CDR3 region has 19 residues. Per germline, CDR1 GEAIGNYY and CDR2 EKD. Germline trimming cut 1 base from V and 2 bases from J; bases unmatched to any gene: 13. CDR3 protein: CACDTVTGGYIAGTDKLIF. CDR3 sequence (DNA): TGTGCCTGTGACACGGTTACTGGGGGATACATTGCGGGTACCGATAAACTCATCTTT.

This clone was picked up a small number of times. The TCRdb protein, from a much larger clone, departs from this DNA's translation at residue 4, likely by read error; the protein shown derives from the DNA. The V call is TRDV2, the J call TRDJ1, with 7 bases matching TRDD3. The CDR3 is 17 residues long. From germline, CDR1 is GEAIGNYY and CDR2 EKD. The V gene end was trimmed by 6 bases and the J gene end by 0 bases; junction bases not matched to a gene: 15. The CDR3 DNA sequence: TGTGCCTGTCACATCGTTGGGGGAGGCCCGTACACCGATAAACTCATCTTT. Its protein is CACHIVGGGPYTDKLIF.

To note about this clone: The protein held in TCRdb is that of a much larger clone and does not match this DNA's translation at residue 8, likely because of a read error; the protein shown is translated from the DNA. Other DNA sequences from this sample encode an identical CDR3 as well. The CDR3 DNA is TGTGCCTGTGACCAAATCAAGGACGAGCCCTCCTGGGACACCCGACAGATGTTTTTC. Its translation is CACDQIKDEPSWDTRQMFF. The chain uses TRDV2 and TRDJ3; D gene uncertain. Trimming left V 3 bases short and J 0 bases short, with 17 bases between. This CDR3 spans 19 amino acids. Looked up from germline, CDR1 is GEAIGNYY and CDR2 is EKD.

This clone has more than one count but fewer than ten. A far larger clone is just one base off, so this is likely a read error. In the same sample, other DNA sequences code for this CDR3. The genes are TRDV2 and TRDJ3; D is undetermined. Trimming cost V 1 base and J 0 bases, with 9 bases left between them. CDR3 length: 17 amino acids. Germline loops: CDR1 GEAIGNYY, CDR2 EKD. The CDR3 DNA sequence: TGTGCCTGTGACACGTCGCCCCCCTCCTGGGACACCCGACAGATGTTTTTC. Protein product: CACDTSPPSWDTRQMFF.

Without a V gene call, the J gene is given as TRDJ1; TRDD3, as called in the table, went unchecked against the DNA. The CDR3 totals 20 residues. The CDR3 DNA is TGTGCTCTTGGGGAACTTCTAGGGTACCTGGGGGATCCGTACACCGATAAACTCATCTTT. It specifies CALGELLGYLGDPYTDKLIF.

J is TRDJ1 and V is TRDV1, with 9 positions matching TRDD2. The J gene is absent in TCRdb and was assigned here via DNA matching to germline. Per the germline V gene, CDR1 is TSWWSYY and CDR2 is QGS. With V trimmed by 1 base and J by 1 base, 16 bases remained unmatched. CDR3 length: 20 residues. The chain's CDR3 is CALGEQGVPSYWELTDKLIF. The CDR3 DNA reads TGTGCTCTTGGGGAACAGGGGGTACCTTCCTACTGGGAACTCACCGATAAACTCATCTTT.

By frequency in the sample, this clone is medium-sized. The V and J genes are TRDV2 and TRDJ1, with 12 positions matching TRDD3. CDR3 length: 20 amino acids. CDR1 is GEAIGNYY and CDR2 is EKD in the germline V gene. With V trimmed by 0 bases and J by 0 bases, 13 bases remained unmatched. The CDR3 bases are TGTGCCTGTGACACCGTAGCTGGGGGATACGCAACCGGTTACACCGATAAACTCATCTTT. Protein product: CACDTVAGGYATGYTDKLIF.

Points on this clone: This DNA's translation differs at residue 11 from TCRdb's protein, which comes from a much larger clone; a read error is likely, and the protein shown is translated from the DNA. This sequence joins TRDV2 and TRDJ1; 11 bases line up with TRDD3. The CDR3 extends over 17 amino acids. V dropped 0 bases and J dropped 0; count of bases not matched to a gene: 5. CDR1 GEAIGNYY and CDR2 EKD come from the germline V gene. The CDR3 DNA reads TGTGCCTGTGACACCGTTGGGGGATACGCCTACACCGATAAACTCATCTTT. This encodes CACDTVGGYAYTDKLIF.

The chain has TRDV1 and TRDJ1; D tentatively fits TRDD2 or TRDD3 (9 bases each). No J gene is reported in TCRdb; it was inferred here by comparing the DNA with germline. V was trimmed by 0 bases and J by 4 bases, leaving 24 bases between them. There are 19 residues in the CDR3. CDR1 is TSWWSYY, CDR2 QGS, per germline. This chain's CDR3 is CALGELAFLRGGYLDKLIF. CDR3 nucleotide sequence: TGTGCTCTTGGGGAACTCGCCTTCCTACGAGGGGGATACCTCGATAAACTCATCTTT.

This clone was counted a few times. The mismatch at residue 6 between this DNA's translation and the TCRdb protein of a much larger clone likely reflects a read error; the protein shown is translated from the DNA. This chain connects TRDV2 to TRDJ1; 7 positions match TRDD3. Trimming took 1 base from V and 0 from J; bases not matched to a gene: 10. Germline loops: CDR1 GEAIGNYY, CDR2 EKD. CDR3 length: 17 amino acids. Here the CDR3 reads CACDTQGDGKYTDKLIF. The CDR3 coding sequence is TGTGCCTGTGACACTCAGGGGGATGGAAAGTACACCGATAAACTCATCTTT.

The table lists this clone with a few counts. J is TRDJ1 and V is TRDV1; TRDD3 agrees at 10 bases. J gave up 7 bases and V 0 bases, and 11 bases lay outside the gene matches. Germline assignment: CDR1 TSWWSYY and CDR2 QGS. CDR3 size: 17 residues. The CDR3 coding sequence is TGTGCTCTTGGGGAACTAGGTCTAAGAGGGGGATACGCTAAACTCATCTTT. This codes for CALGELGLRGGYAKLIF.

A few counts support this clone. The chain has TRDV2 and TRDJ1; 11 nucleotides match TRDD3. CDR3 size: 17 residues. Germline CDR1 GEAIGNYY, CDR2 EKD. V lost 0 bases, J lost 4 bases, and 9 bases stayed unmatched. CDR3 in DNA: TGTGCCTGTGACACCGGGTACTGGGGGATAGAAGGCGATAAACTCATCTTT. As protein: CACDTGYWGIEGDKLIF.

About this clone: Translating this DNA gives a protein that differs at residue 12 from the TCRdb one, which belongs to a much larger clone; a read error is likely, and the protein shown is this translation. This chain links TRDV2 with TRDJ3; D is possibly TRDD3 (5 bases). CDR1 and CDR2 from the germline V gene are GEAIGNYY and EKD. This CDR3 is 17 amino acids long. CDR3 region: CACDTSPPSWDARQMFF. CDR3 DNA: TGTGCCTGTGACACATCGCCCCCCTCCTGGGACGCCCGACAGATGTTTTTC.

In this sample, this clone turned up a few times. J is TRDJ1 and V is TRDV2; 10 positions match TRDD3. The V gene end was trimmed by 0 bases and the J gene end by 0 bases; junction bases not matched to a gene: 21. The CDR3 is 22 amino acids. Germline CDR1 and CDR2: GEAIGNYY and EKD. The DNA of the CDR3 is TGTGCCTGTGACACCGCGCGAGCCCATAAGGGGGATACGCTTGGTTACACCGATAAACTCATCTTT. Translation: CACDTARAHKGDTLGYTDKLIF.

By share of the sample, this clone is medium-sized. The sample has other DNA sequences that encode this CDR3 too. The rearrangement joins TRDV2 to TRDJ1, with D possibly TRDD3 on 5 matching bases. This CDR3 has 20 residues. Trimming shortened V by 0 bases and J by 2 bases, and 27 bases separated the two germline ends. Germline CDR1 GEAIGNYY, CDR2 EKD. CDR3 coding DNA: TGTGCCTGTGACACCCTACGGGCGGTAGGGGACAAAGGGCTTACCGATAAACTCATCTTT. Its protein product is CACDTLRAVGDKGLTDKLIF.

This clone was observed a few times. This rearrangement joins TRDV2 to TRDJ1; 10 positions match TRDD3. J lost 2 bases, V lost 3 bases, and 8 bases had no gene match. This CDR3 comprises 16 residues. The germline gives CDR1 GEAIGNYY, CDR2 EKD. Written as DNA, the CDR3 is TGTGCCTGTGACTCATTACTGGGGGATCGGACCGATAAACTCATCTTT. Residues: CACDSLLGDRTDKLIF.

This clone was observed a few times. The TCRdb record carries a much larger clone's protein, which differs from this DNA's translation at residue 6; a read error is the likely cause, and the protein listed here is the DNA translation. This rearrangement joins TRDV2 to TRDJ1, with D perhaps matching TRDD3 (5 bases). Germline V CDR1 and CDR2: GEAIGNYY, EKD. The V gene lost 0 bases and the J gene lost 4 bases, with 26 bases spanning the gap. This CDR3 has 19 amino acids. The CDR3, as DNA: TGTGCCTGTGACACCATTTCTGGGAGCTCGGGGCCGACGGGCGATAAACTCATCTTT. Amino acids: CACDTISGSSGPTGDKLIF.

In its sample, this clone is medium-sized. V usage is TRDV2 and J usage is TRDJ1; TRDD3 matches 12 bases. V was clipped by 1 base and J by 1 base; unmatched bases: 9. Germline lookup yields CDR1 GEAIGNYY and CDR2 EKD. This CDR3 region has 18 residues. The CDR3 loop is CACDTLFLGDTSTDKLIF. The DNA for the CDR3 is TGTGCCTGTGACACGCTTTTTCTGGGGGATACGAGCACCGATAAACTCATCTTT.

This clone ranks as medium-sized. Other nucleotide sequences in the sample specify the same CDR3. J is TRDJ1 and V is TRDV1, with D possibly being TRDD2 or TRDD3 (8 bases each). No J segment appears in TCRdb, so it was assigned here by matching the sequence to germline. V lost 5 bases, J lost 4 bases, and 44 bases lay in between. CDR3 length: 24 residues. The germline V gene has CDR1 TSWWSYY and CDR2 QGS. The CDR3 region is CALGPGLPRLDPGSLLGVYDKLIF. In DNA, the CDR3 is TGTGCTCTTGGGCCAGGCCTTCCTAGGTTAGATCCGGGATCCCTACTGGGGGTGTACGATAAACTCATCTTT.

The V gene is TRDV2, the J gene TRDJ1; TRDD3 aligns across 11 bases. Trimming cost V 0 bases and J 10 bases; bases outside gene matches: 27. The CDR3 length is 21 residues. CDR1 is GEAIGNYY, CDR2 EKD, per germline. In DNA, the CDR3 is TGTGCCTGTGACACCCTTCTTCGTAATCCTCCTCCCTCTGGGGGATACAGTGGACTCATCTTT. This sequence encodes CACDTLLRNPPPSGGYSGLIF.